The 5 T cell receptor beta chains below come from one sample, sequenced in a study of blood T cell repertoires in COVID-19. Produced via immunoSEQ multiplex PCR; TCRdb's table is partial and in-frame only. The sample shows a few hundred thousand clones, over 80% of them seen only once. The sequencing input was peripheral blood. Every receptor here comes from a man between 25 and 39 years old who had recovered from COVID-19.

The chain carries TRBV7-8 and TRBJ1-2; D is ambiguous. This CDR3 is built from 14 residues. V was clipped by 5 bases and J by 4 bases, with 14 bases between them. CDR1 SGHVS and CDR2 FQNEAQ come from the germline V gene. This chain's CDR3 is CASSLARAPYGYTF. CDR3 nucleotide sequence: TGTGCCAGCAGCCTGGCGCGGGCCCCCTATGGCTACACCTTC.

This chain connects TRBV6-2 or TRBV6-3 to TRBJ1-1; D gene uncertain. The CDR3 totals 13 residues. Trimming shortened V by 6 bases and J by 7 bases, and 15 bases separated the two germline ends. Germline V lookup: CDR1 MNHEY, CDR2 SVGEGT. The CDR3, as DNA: TGTGCCAGCAGCCCCCAGATAAGAGGTGAAGCTTTCTTT. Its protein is CASSPQIRGEAFF.

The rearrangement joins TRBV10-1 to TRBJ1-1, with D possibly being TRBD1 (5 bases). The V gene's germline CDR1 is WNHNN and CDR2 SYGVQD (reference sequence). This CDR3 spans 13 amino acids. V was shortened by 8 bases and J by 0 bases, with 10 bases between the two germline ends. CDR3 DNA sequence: TGCGCCAGCCCCCAGACAGTGAACACTGAAGCTTTCTTT. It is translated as CASPQTVNTEAFF.

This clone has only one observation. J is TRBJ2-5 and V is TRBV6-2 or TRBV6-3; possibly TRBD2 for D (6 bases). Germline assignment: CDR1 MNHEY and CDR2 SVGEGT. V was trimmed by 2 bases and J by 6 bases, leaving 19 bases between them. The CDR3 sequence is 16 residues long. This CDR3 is CASSYVSRETQQTQYF. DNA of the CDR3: TGTGCCAGCAGTTACGTCTCACGGGAGACTCAACAGACCCAGTACTTC.

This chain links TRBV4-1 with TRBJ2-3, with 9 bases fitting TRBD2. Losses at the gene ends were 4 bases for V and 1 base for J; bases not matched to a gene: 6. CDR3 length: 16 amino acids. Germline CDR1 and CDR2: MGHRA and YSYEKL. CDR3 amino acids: CASSLLAGPGTDTQYF. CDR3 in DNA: TGCGCCAGCAGCCTCCTAGCGGGGCCTGGCACAGATACGCAGTATTTT.